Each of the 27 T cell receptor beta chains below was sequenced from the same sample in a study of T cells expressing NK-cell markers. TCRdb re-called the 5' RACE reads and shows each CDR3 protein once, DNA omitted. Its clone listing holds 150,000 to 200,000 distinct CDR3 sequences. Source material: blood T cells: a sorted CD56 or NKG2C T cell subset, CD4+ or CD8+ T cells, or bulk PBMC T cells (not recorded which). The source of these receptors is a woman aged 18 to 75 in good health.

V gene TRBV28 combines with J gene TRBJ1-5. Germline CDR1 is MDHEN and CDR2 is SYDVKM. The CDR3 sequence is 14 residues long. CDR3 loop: CASSLNSYNQPQHF.

CDR3: CAISGQMNQPQHF. The genes are TRBV10-3 and TRBJ1-5; the D call from TCRdb, TRBD1, cannot be confirmed without DNA. Germline V gene data show CDR1 as ENHRY and CDR2 as SYGVKD. CDR3 length: 13 residues.

The CDR3 spells CATFPGTVNTGELFF. The genes are TRBV28 and TRBJ2-2; TCRdb outputs TRBD1, but without DNA this stays unchecked. Germline loops: CDR1 MDHEN, CDR2 SYDVKM. This CDR3 has 15 amino acids. Using reference TRBV28 and TRBJ2-2 for the parts outside the CDR3, the full variable domain is DVKVTQSSRYLVKRTGEKVFLECVQDMDHENMFWYRQDPGLGLRLIYFSYDVKMKEKGDIPEGYSVSREKKERFSLILESASTNQTSMYLCATFPGTVNTGELFFGEGSRLTVL.

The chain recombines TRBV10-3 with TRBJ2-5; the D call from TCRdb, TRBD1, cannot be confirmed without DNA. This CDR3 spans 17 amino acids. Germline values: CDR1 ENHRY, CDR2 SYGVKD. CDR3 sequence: CAISGAPGQGVRETQYF.

Here the CDR3 reads CASSPLRDSGANVLTF. The chain recombines TRBV3-1 with TRBJ2-6; the D gene TCRdb calls, TRBD2, cannot be checked with no DNA. The CDR3 spans 16 residues. Germline lookup yields CDR1 LGHDT and CDR2 YNNKEL (reference sequence).

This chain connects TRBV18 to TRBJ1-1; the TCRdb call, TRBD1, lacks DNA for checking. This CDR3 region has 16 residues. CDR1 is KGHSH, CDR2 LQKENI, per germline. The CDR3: CASSPGTGTLNTEAFF.

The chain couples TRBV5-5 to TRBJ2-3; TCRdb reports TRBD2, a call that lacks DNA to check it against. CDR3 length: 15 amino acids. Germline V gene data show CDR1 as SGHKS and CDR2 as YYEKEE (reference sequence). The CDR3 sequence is CASSLELATTDTQYF.

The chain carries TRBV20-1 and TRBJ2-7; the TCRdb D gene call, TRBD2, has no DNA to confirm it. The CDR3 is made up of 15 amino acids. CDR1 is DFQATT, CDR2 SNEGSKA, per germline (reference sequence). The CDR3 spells CSATGTSGSNYEQYF.

The CDR3 sequence is CASSFRTGDGYTF. V is TRBV18 and J is TRBJ1-2; the TRBD1 assignment by TCRdb is unverifiable without DNA. The CDR3 runs to 13 residues. CDR1 is KGHSH, CDR2 LQKENI, per germline.

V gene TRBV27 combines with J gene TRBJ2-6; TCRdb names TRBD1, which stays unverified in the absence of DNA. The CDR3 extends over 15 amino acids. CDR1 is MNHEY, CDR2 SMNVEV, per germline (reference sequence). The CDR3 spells CASTGRGSWANVLTF.

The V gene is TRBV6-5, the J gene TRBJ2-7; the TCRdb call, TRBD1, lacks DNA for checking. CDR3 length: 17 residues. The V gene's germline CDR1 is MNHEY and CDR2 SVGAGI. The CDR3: CASSYGIGTPSPYEQYF.

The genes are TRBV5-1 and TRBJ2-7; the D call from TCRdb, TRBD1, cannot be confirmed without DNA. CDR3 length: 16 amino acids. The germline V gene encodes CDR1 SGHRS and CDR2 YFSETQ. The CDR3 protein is CASSPSHGTVGYEQYF. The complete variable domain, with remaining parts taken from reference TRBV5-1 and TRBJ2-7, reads KAGVTQTPRYLIKTRGQQVTLSCSPISGHRSVSWYQQTPGQGLQFLFEYFSETQRNKGNFPGRFSGRQFSNSRSEMNVSTLELGDSALYLCASSPSHGTVGYEQYFGPGTRLTVT.

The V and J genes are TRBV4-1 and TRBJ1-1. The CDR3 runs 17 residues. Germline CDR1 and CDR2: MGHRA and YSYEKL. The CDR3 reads CASSQELSIPVNTEAFF.

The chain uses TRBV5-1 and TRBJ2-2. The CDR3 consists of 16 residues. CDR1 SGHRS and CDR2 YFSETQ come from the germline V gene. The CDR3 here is CASSLENTPNTGELFF. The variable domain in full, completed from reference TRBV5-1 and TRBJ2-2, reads KAGVTQTPRYLIKTRGQQVTLSCSPISGHRSVSWYQQTPGQGLQFLFEYFSETQRNKGNFPGRFSGRQFSNSRSEMNVSTLELGDSALYLCASSLENTPNTGELFFGEGSRLTVL.

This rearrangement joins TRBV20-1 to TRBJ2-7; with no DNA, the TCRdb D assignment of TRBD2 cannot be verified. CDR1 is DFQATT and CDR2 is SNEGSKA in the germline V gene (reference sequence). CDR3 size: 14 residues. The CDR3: CSASTRRGTYEQYF.

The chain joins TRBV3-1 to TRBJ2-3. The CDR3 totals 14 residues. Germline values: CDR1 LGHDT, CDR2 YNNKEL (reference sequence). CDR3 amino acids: CASSQDFSTDTQYF.

Here the CDR3 reads CASSWDRGQVEAFF. This chain links TRBV11-2 with TRBJ1-1; TCRdb outputs TRBD1, but without DNA this stays unchecked. Germline CDR1 reads SGHAT; CDR2 reads FQNNGV. The CDR3 loop spans 14 amino acids.

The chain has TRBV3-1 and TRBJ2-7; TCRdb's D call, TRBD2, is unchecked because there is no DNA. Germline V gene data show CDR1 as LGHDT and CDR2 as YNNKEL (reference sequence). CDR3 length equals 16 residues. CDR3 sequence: CASSQLLRDLSYEQYF.

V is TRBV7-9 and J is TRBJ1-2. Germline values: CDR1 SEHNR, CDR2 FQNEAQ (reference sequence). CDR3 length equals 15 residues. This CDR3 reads CASSLAVPRNYGYTF.

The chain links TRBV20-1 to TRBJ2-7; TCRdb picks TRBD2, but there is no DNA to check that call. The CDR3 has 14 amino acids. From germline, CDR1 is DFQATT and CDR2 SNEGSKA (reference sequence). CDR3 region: CSAELAGGFYEQYF.

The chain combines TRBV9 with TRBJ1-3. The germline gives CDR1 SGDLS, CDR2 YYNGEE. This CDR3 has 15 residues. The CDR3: CASSKTVTGGNTIYF.

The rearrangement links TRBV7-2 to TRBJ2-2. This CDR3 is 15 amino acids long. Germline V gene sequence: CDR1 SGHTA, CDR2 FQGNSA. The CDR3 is CASSLALVHTGELFF.

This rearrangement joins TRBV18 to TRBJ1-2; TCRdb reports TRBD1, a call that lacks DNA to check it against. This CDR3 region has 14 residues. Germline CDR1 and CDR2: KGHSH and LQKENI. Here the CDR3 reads CASSPKQEGGGYTF.

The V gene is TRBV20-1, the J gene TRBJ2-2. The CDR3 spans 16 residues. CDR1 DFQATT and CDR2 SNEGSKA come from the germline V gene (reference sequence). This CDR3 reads CSAQLGLAGDTGELFF.

CDR3 in amino acids: CASSPQGVATEAFF. This chain links TRBV7-8 with TRBJ1-1; TCRdb gives TRBD1 as the D gene, but with no DNA this cannot be confirmed. Germline V CDR1 and CDR2: SGHVS, FQNEAQ. The length of the CDR3 is 14 residues.

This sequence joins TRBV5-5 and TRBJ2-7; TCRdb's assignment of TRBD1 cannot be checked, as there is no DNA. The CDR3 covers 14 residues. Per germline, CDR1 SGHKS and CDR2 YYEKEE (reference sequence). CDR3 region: CASNEDRVLGEQYF.

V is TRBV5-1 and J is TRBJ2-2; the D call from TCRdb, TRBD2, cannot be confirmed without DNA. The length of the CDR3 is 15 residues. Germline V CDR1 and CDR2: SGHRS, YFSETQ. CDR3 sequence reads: CASSGSGRLTGELFF.